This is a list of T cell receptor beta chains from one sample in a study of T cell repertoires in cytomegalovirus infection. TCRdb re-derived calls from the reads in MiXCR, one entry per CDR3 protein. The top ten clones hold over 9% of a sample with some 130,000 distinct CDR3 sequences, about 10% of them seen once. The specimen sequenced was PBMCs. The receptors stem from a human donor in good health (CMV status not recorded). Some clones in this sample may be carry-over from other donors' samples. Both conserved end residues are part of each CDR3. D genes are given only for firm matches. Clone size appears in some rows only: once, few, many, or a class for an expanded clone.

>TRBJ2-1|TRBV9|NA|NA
CASSVGPSQVYNEQFF
TGTGCCAGCAGCGTAGGCCCCTCGCAGGTCTACAATGAGCAGTTCTTC
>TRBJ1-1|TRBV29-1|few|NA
CSAGRGDTEAFF
TGCAGCGCCGGTCGGGGCGACACTGAAGCTTTCTTT
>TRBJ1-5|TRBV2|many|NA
CASSAGPRQPQHF
TGTGCCAGCAGTGCGGGGCCCAGGCAGCCCCAGCATTTT
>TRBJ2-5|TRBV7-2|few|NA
CASNQLGLQETQYF
TGTGCCAGCAACCAACTGGGGCTCCAAGAGACCCAGTACTTC
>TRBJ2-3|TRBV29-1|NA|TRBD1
CSVAGIGGTGVTDTQYF
TGCAGCGTTGCGGGGATAGGGGGGACAGGGGTAACAGATACGCAGTATTTT
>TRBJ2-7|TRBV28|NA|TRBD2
CASRGELISGGPSSYEQYF
TGTGCCAGCAGGGGGGAGTTGATTAGCGGGGGGCCTTCCTCCTACGAGCAGTACTTC
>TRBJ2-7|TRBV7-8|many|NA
CASSLGDYEQYF
TGTGCCAGCAGCTTAGGGGACTACGAGCAGTACTTC
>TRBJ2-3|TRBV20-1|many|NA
CSARDRTGTPDTQYF
TGCAGTGCTAGAGACCGGACCGGGACTCCAGATACGCAGTATTTT
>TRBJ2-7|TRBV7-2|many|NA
CASSLGGGSSYEQYF
TGTGCCAGCAGCTTAGGGGGGGGCAGCTCCTACGAGCAGTACTTC
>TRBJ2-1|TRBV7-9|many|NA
CASSPPRGYNEQFF
TGTGCCAGCAGCCCTCCGAGGGGCTACAATGAGCAGTTCTTC
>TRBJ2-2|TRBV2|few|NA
CASSAFFGDTGELFF
TGTGCCAGCAGTGCGTTCTTTGGCGACACCGGGGAGCTGTTTTTT
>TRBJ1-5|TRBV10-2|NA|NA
CASNSGAGQPQHF
TGCGCCAGCAACTCGGGGGCGGGTCAGCCCCAGCATTTT
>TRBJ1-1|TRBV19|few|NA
CASSIGGSTEAFF
TGTGCCAGTAGTATCGGAGGCAGCACTGAAGCTTTCTTT
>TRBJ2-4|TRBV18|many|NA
CASSPPDAIVGKNIQYF
TGTGCCAGCTCACCACCGGACGCAATTGTGGGCAAAAACATTCAGTACTTC
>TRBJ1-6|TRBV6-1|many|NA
CASRRDFGYSPLHF
TGTGCCAGCAGGAGGGACTTCGGTTATTCACCCCTCCACTTT
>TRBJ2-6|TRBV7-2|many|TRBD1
CASSLGQGGQGVSGANVLTF
TGTGCCAGCAGCTTAGGGCAGGGGGGACAGGGGGTCTCTGGGGCCAACGTCCTGACTTTC
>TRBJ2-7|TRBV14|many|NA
CASSQGRGAGYEQYF
TGTGCCAGCAGCCAAGGAAGGGGCGCTGGCTACGAGCAGTACTTC
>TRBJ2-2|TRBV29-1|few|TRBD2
CSVLAGDSNTGELFF
TGCAGCGTACTAGCGGGGGATTCGAACACCGGGGAGCTGTTTTTT
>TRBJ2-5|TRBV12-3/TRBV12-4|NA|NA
CASRSSSGQGQETQYF
TGTGCCAGCAGATCAAGTTCTGGGCAGGGTCAAGAGACCCAGTACTTC
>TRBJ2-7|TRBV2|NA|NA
CASSEPGIYEQYF
TGTGCCAGCAGTGAACCGGGAATCTACGAGCAGTACTTC
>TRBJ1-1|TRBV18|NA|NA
CASSLGPSNEAFF
TGTGCCAGCTCACTGGGCCCTAGCAATGAAGCTTTCTTT
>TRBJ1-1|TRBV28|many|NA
CASRTPVAMNTEAFF
TGTGCCAGCCGAACGCCAGTGGCTATGAACACTGAAGCTTTCTTT
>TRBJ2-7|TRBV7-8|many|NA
CASSFLGGEQYF
TGTGCCAGCAGCTTCTTAGGGGGAGAGCAGTACTTC
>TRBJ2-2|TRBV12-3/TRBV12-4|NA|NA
CASSTSRPGGTGELFF
TGTGCCAGCAGCACCTCGAGGCCCGGGGGCACCGGGGAGCTGTTTTTT
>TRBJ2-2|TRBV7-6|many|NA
CASSQRGENTGELFF
TGTGCCAGCAGCCAGAGGGGGGAGAACACCGGGGAGCTGTTTTTT
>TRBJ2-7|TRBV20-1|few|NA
CSAPVLGEQYF
TGCAGTGCTCCAGTCCTGGGTGAGCAGTACTTC
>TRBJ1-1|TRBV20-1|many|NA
CSARGTHRGGTEAFF
TGCAGTGCTAGAGGGACACATCGAGGGGGCACTGAAGCTTTCTTT
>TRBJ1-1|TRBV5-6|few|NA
CASSFMDTRTEAFF
TGTGCCAGCAGCTTCATGGACACCCGCACTGAAGCTTTCTTT
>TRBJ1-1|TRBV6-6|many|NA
CASSPAWNTEAFF
TGTGCCAGCAGCCCCGCATGGAACACTGAAGCTTTCTTT
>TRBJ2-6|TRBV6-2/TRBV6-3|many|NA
CASSYGYDVLTF
TGTGCCAGCAGTTACGGGTATGACGTCCTGACTTTC
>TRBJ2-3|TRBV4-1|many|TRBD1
CASSQVGDRSTDTQYF
TGCGCCAGCAGCCAGGTTGGGGACAGGAGTACAGATACGCAGTATTTT
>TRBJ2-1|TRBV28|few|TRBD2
CASRGLGLAGGLNEQFF
TGTGCCAGCAGGGGCTTGGGACTAGCGGGGGGTCTCAATGAGCAGTTCTTC
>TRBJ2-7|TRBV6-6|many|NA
CASSFDYPHYEQYF
TGTGCCAGCAGTTTCGACTACCCTCACTACGAGCAGTACTTC
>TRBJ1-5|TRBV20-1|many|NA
CSARDWKVGSNQPQHF
TGCAGTGCTAGAGATTGGAAGGTCGGCAGCAATCAGCCCCAGCATTTT
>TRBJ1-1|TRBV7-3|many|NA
CASSRQENTEAFF
TGTGCCAGCAGCAGACAGGAGAACACTGAAGCTTTCTTT
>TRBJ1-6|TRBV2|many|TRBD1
CASRAGTVVDSPLHF
TGTGCCAGCAGGGCCGGGACAGTGGTTGATTCACCCCTCCACTTT
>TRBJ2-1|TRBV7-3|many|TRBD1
CASSLLHRGARDEQFF
TGTGCCAGCAGCCTCCTCCACAGGGGGGCTAGGGATGAGCAGTTCTTC
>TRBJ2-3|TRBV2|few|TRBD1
CATGTDYTDTQYF
TGTGCCACCGGGACAGACTACACAGATACGCAGTATTTT
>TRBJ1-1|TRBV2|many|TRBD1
CASIPPGQGNTEAFF
TGTGCCAGCATCCCACCGGGACAGGGAAACACTGAAGCTTTCTTT
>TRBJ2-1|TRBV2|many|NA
CASSVALRNEQFF
TGTGCCAGCAGTGTGGCGTTGCGAAATGAGCAGTTCTTC
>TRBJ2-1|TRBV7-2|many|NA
CASSLDRAQGEQFF
TGTGCCAGCAGCTTAGACAGGGCCCAGGGTGAGCAGTTCTTC
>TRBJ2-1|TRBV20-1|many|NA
CSARDLLGSYNEQFF
TGCAGTGCTAGAGATCTACTAGGGTCCTACAATGAGCAGTTCTTC
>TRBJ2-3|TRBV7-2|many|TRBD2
CASSFRTSDHTQYF
TGTGCCAGCAGCTTCCGGACTAGCGATCATACGCAGTATTTT
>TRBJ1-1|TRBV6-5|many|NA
CASSYSEAGNTEAFF
TGTGCCAGCAGTTACAGCGAGGCCGGGAACACTGAAGCTTTCTTT
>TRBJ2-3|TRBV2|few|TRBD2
CASSGLARERNTQYF
TGTGCCAGCAGTGGACTAGCGAGGGAAAGAAATACGCAGTATTTT
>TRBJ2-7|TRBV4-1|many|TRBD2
CASSQEVLAGTYEQYF
TGCGCCAGCAGCCAAGAGGTCCTAGCGGGAACCTACGAGCAGTACTTC
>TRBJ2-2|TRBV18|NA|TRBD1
CASSPTGNGELFF
TGTGCCAGCTCACCGACAGGGAACGGGGAGCTGTTTTTT
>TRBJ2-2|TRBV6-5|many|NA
CASSYVRATGELFF
TGTGCCAGCAGTTATGTCAGGGCCACCGGGGAGCTGTTTTTT
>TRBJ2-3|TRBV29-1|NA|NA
CSVESLGGPADTQYF
TGCAGCGTTGAAAGTTTGGGGGGACCAGCAGATACGCAGTATTTT
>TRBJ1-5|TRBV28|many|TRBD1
CASSTDRETIRWQPQHF
TGTGCCAGCAGTACGGACAGGGAAACGATCAGGTGGCAGCCCCAGCATTTT